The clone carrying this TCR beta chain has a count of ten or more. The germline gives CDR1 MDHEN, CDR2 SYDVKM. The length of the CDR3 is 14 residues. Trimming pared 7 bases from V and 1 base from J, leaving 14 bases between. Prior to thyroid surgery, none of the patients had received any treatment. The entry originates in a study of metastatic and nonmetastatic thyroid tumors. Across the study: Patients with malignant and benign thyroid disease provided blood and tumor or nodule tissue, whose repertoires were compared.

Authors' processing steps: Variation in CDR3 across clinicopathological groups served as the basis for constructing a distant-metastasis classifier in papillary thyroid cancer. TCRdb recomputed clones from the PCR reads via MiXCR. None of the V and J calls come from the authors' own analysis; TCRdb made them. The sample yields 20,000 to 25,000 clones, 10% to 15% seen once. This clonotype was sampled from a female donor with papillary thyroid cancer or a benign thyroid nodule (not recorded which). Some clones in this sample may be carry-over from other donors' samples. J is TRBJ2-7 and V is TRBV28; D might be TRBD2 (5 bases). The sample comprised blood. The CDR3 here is CASTKALGSYEQYF. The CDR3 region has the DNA TGTGCCAGCACTAAAGCACTAGGATCCTACGAGCAGTACTTC.